These T cell receptor beta chains were read from a single sample in a study of OX40 agonist ivuxolimab in advanced cancers. Only in-frame clones appear in the TCRdb table, and some are missing; sequencing was by immunoSEQ multiplex PCR. This table has under 6,500 clones, about 80% appearing once. The source was CD4+ or CD8+ T cells sorted from blood, collected in a trial of the OX40 agonist ivuxolimab. The receptors derive from an adult with an advanced solid tumor such as melanoma, head and neck, liver or kidney cancer. The CDR3 runs from the conserved cysteine through the conserved F or W. The D gene is left open where the match is weak. Some rows mark clone size as missing; the rest say once, few, many or name a class of expanded clone.

len: 13; v_gene: TRBV4-1; j_gene: TRBJ2-5; d_gene: .; abundance: .; CDR3aa: CASSQINQETQYF; CDR3nt: TGCGCCAGCAGCCAAATTAACCAAGAGACCCAGTACTTC
len: 14; v_gene: TRBV4-1; j_gene: TRBJ2-2; d_gene: .; abundance: .; CDR3aa: CASSQVLGAGELFF; CDR3nt: TGCGCCAGCAGCCAAGTACTAGGGGCCGGGGAGCTGTTTTTT
len: 13; v_gene: TRBV4-2; j_gene: TRBJ1-1; d_gene: .; abundance: .; CDR3aa: CASSLLGGTEAFF; CDR3nt: TGTGCCAGCAGCTTGTTAGGGGGCACTGAAGCTTTCTTT
len: 14; v_gene: TRBV6-6; j_gene: TRBJ1-1; d_gene: .; abundance: once; CDR3aa: CASSRGPMNTEAFF; CDR3nt: TGTGCCAGCAGTCGGGGACCTATGAACACTGAAGCTTTCTTT
len: 12; v_gene: TRBV9; j_gene: TRBJ2-1; d_gene: .; abundance: .; CDR3aa: CASSVDGNEQFF; CDR3nt: TGTGCCAGCAGCGTAGACGGAAATGAGCAGTTCTTC
len: 11; v_gene: TRBV27; j_gene: TRBJ1-2; d_gene: .; abundance: once; CDR3aa: CASSGEGGYTF; CDR3nt: TGTGCCAGCTCGGGGGAGGGTGGCTACACCTTC
len: 15; v_gene: TRBV7-9; j_gene: TRBJ2-3; d_gene: .; abundance: .; CDR3aa: CASSGTSSGPDTQYF; CDR3nt: TGTGCCAGCAGCGGAACTAGCTCGGGTCCAGATACGCAGTATTTT
len: 13; v_gene: TRBV5-6; j_gene: TRBJ1-1; d_gene: .; abundance: .; CDR3aa: CASSLAGNTEAFF; CDR3nt: TGTGCCAGCAGCTTGGCCGGGAACACTGAAGCTTTCTTT
len: 16; v_gene: TRBV29-1; j_gene: TRBJ2-1; d_gene: TRBD2; abundance: few; CDR3aa: CSVEVVASGRVDEQFF; CDR3nt: TGCAGCGTTGAAGTGGTGGCTAGCGGGAGGGTGGATGAGCAGTTCTTC
len: 15; v_gene: TRBV7-3; j_gene: TRBJ2-5; d_gene: .; abundance: .; CDR3aa: CASSPGTIEAEAQYF; CDR3nt: TGTGCCAGCAGTCCCGGGACCATCGAGGCGGAGGCCCAGTACTTC
len: 13; v_gene: TRBV9; j_gene: TRBJ2-2; d_gene: .; abundance: .; CDR3aa: CASSVGVPGELFF; CDR3nt: TGTGCCAGCAGCGTAGGGGTTCCCGGGGAGCTGTTTTTT
len: 15; v_gene: TRBV7-9; j_gene: TRBJ2-7; d_gene: .; abundance: .; CDR3aa: CASSLEDRGSYEQYF; CDR3nt: TGTGCCAGCAGCTTAGAGGATAGGGGCTCCTACGAGCAGTACTTC
len: 12; v_gene: TRBV5-1; j_gene: TRBJ2-7; d_gene: .; abundance: .; CDR3aa: CASSLIPYEQYF; CDR3nt: TGCGCCAGCAGCCTGATCCCCTACGAGCAGTACTTC
len: 13; v_gene: TRBV29-1; j_gene: TRBJ2-7; d_gene: TRBD1; abundance: .; CDR3aa: CSVLDRNRYEQYF; CDR3nt: TGCAGCGTTCTGGACAGGAATCGCTACGAGCAGTACTTC
len: 15; v_gene: TRBV5-4; j_gene: TRBJ1-5; d_gene: .; abundance: .; CDR3aa: CASSLSGLGNQPQHF; CDR3nt: TGTGCCAGCAGCTTATCGGGTTTGGGCAATCAGCCCCAGCATTTT
len: 15; v_gene: TRBV5-6; j_gene: TRBJ2-1; d_gene: TRBD2; abundance: .; CDR3aa: CASSYLLAGDNEQFF; CDR3nt: TGTGCCAGCAGCTATTTGCTAGCGGGTGACAATGAGCAGTTCTTC
len: 13; v_gene: TRBV19; j_gene: TRBJ1-2; d_gene: .; abundance: .; CDR3aa: CASSRGDGYGYTF; CDR3nt: TGTGCCAGTAGTCGGGGGGACGGCTATGGCTACACCTTC
len: 16; v_gene: TRBV1; j_gene: TRBJ1-2; d_gene: .; abundance: once; CDR3aa: CTSTKTVVRKTYGYTF; CDR3nt: TGCACCAGCACCAAGACGGTTGTGCGAAAGACCTATGGCTACACCTTC
len: 15; v_gene: TRBV6-5; j_gene: TRBJ2-1; d_gene: TRBD2; abundance: .; CDR3aa: CASSYPSGGHNEQFF; CDR3nt: TGTGCCAGCAGTTATCCTAGCGGGGGACACAATGAGCAGTTCTTC
len: 12; v_gene: TRBV5-4; j_gene: TRBJ2-1; d_gene: .; abundance: once; CDR3aa: CASSWRGYEQFF; CDR3nt: TGTGCCAGCAGCTGGAGGGGTTACGAGCAGTTCTTC
len: 16; v_gene: TRBV28; j_gene: TRBJ2-1; d_gene: .; abundance: .; CDR3aa: CASSLQPGPHPNEQFF; CDR3nt: TGTGCCAGCAGTCTCCAACCAGGGCCTCACCCCAATGAGCAGTTCTTC
len: 15; v_gene: TRBV4-1; j_gene: TRBJ1-5; d_gene: TRBD1; abundance: .; CDR3aa: CASSREDRDGQPQHF; CDR3nt: TGCGCCAGCAGCCGGGAGGACAGGGATGGTCAGCCCCAGCATTTT
len: 16; v_gene: TRBV5-5; j_gene: TRBJ2-3; d_gene: .; abundance: .; CDR3aa: CASSLETGNIMDTQYF; CDR3nt: TGTGCCAGCAGCTTGGAAACAGGGAATATTATGGATACGCAGTATTTT
len: 14; v_gene: TRBV28; j_gene: TRBJ1-6; d_gene: .; abundance: .; CDR3aa: CASSLPGDNSPLHF; CDR3nt: TGTGCCAGCAGTTTACCCGGGGACAATTCACCCCTCCACTTT
len: 17; v_gene: TRBV5-1; j_gene: TRBJ2-2; d_gene: TRBD1; abundance: .; CDR3aa: CASSLAGTGHGTGELFF; CDR3nt: TGCGCCAGCAGCTTGGCGGGGACAGGGCATGGCACCGGGGAGCTGTTTTTT
len: 11; v_gene: TRBV13; j_gene: TRBJ1-1; d_gene: .; abundance: .; CDR3aa: CASSLGGEAFF; CDR3nt: TGTGCCAGCAGCTTGGGGGGTGAAGCTTTCTTT
len: 13; v_gene: TRBV11-2; j_gene: TRBJ2-1; d_gene: TRBD1; abundance: .; CDR3aa: CASSETGDNEQFF; CDR3nt: TGTGCCAGCAGCGAAACAGGGGACAATGAGCAGTTCTTC
len: 19; v_gene: TRBV7-9; j_gene: TRBJ2-5; d_gene: TRBD2; abundance: .; CDR3aa: CASSRVVGAGGDSQETQYF; CDR3nt: TGTGCCAGCAGCCGCGTGGTGGGAGCGGGGGGGGACTCCCAAGAGACCCAGTACTTC
len: 15; v_gene: TRBV29-1; j_gene: TRBJ1-4; d_gene: TRBD1; abundance: .; CDR3aa: CSVQDRGGFGEKLFF; CDR3nt: TGCAGCGTGCAGGACAGGGGAGGGTTCGGGGAAAAACTGTTTTTT
len: 14; v_gene: TRBV5-6; j_gene: TRBJ1-2; d_gene: TRBD1; abundance: .; CDR3aa: CASSQGTGGHGYTF; CDR3nt: TGTGCCAGCAGCCAAGGGACAGGGGGTCACGGCTACACCTTC
len: 14; v_gene: TRBV9; j_gene: TRBJ1-5; d_gene: .; abundance: .; CDR3aa: CASSVGGIGQPQHF; CDR3nt: TGTGCCAGCAGCGTAGGAGGGATAGGTCAGCCCCAGCATTTT